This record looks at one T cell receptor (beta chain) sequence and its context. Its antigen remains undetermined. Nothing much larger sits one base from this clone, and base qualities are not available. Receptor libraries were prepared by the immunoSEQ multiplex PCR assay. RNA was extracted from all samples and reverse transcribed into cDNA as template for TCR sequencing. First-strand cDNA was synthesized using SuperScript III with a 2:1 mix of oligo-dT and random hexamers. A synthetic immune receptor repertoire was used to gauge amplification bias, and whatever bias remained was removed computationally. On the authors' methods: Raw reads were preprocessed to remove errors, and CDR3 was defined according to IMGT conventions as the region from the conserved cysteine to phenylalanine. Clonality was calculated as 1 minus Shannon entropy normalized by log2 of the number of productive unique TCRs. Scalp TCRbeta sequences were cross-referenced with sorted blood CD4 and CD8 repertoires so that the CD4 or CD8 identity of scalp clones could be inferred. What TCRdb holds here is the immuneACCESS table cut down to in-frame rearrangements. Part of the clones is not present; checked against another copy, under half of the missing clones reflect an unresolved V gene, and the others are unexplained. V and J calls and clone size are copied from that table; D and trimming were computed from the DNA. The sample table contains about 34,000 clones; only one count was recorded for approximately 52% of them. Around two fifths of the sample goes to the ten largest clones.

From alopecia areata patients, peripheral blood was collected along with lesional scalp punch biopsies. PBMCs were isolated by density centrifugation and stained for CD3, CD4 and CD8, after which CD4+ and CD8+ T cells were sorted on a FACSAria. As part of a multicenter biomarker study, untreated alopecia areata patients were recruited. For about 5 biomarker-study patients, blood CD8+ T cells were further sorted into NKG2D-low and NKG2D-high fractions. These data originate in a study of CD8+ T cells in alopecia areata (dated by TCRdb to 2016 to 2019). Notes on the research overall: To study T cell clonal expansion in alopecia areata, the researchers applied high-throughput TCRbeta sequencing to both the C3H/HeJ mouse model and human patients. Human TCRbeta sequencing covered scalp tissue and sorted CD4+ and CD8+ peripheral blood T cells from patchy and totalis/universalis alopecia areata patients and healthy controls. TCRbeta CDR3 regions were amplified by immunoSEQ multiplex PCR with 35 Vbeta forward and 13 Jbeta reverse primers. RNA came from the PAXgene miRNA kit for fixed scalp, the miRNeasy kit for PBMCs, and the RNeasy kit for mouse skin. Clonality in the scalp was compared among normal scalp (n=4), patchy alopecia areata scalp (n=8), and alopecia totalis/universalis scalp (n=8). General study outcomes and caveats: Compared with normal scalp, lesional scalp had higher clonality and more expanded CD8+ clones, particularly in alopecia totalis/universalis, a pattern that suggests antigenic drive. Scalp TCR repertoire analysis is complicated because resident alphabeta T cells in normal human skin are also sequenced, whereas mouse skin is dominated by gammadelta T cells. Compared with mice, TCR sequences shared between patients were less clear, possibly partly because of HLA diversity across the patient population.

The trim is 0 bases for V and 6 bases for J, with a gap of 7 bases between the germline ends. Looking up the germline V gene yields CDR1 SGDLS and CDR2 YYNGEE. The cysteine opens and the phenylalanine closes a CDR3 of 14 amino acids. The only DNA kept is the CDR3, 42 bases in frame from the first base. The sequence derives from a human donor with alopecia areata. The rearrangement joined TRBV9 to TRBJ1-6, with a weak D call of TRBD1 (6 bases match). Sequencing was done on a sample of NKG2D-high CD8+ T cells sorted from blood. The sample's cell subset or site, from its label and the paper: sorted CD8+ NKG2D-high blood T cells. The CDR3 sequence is CASSVEGGNSPLHF. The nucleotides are TGTGCCAGCAGCGTAGAGGGGGGTAATTCACCCCTCCACTTT.